This paragraph reports one TCR beta chain. Its target is not known. This sample is part of a study of cytomegalovirus exposure and HLA in healthy donors. Overall study results and limits: According to the study, roughly 180 TCR beta chains were cytomegalovirus-associated. As was reported, the classifier diagnosed cytomegalovirus status with high specificity and sensitivity.

CDR1 is SGHNT, CDR2 YYREEE, per germline (reference sequence). Trimming removed 4 bases from V and 0 bases from J, with 11 bases in between. This CDR3 has 14 amino acids. These donors were members of the 120-subject validation cohort, a group separate from the approximately 640-subject first cohort. Method: immunoSEQ multiplex PCR; TCRdb's copy keeps in-frame clones and lacks some. This sample yields 150,000 to 200,000 clones, of which more than 75% are seen a single time; more than 1.4% belongs to the top ten. Material for sequencing was PBMCs. V usage is TRBV5-4 and J usage is TRBJ2-7; no clear D. This receptor was identified in a woman between 18 and 29 years old in good health and CMV-seronegative. The CDR3 DNA reads as TGTGCCAGCAGCGCGAACTTAGACTCCTACGAGCAGTACTTC. Amino acid sequence: CASSANLDSYEQYF.